This entry is about one T cell receptor (beta chain). This clone has only one observation. What this receptor recognizes is not known. It has no much larger one-base neighbor in the sample; base qualities were not kept. The data derive from a study of cytotoxic CD8 clonotypes in ibrutinib-treated CLL (TCRdb year 2021). Concerning the study at large: The cohort was composed of ten to eleven relapsed/refractory and roughly 15 treatment-naive patients; IGHV unmutated status was identified in approximately 18 patients. Response samples were taken after a median of approximately 13 months on treatment, ranging from about 6 to 40 months. Responses were partial in some 24 patients and complete in 2; after median 68 months follow-up, roughly 15 stayed in remission and about twelve progressed. Of the approximately 86 participants in the trial, about 26 had longitudinal samples available. Patients were still on ibrutinib when every remission and progressive disease sample was collected. On average, each sample had roughly 250,000 productive templates and 94,082 productive rearrangements. Cryopreserved peripheral blood mononuclear cells were collected at three points: before therapy, at response, and at either sustained remission or disease progression.

The germline V gene gives CDR1 as SGHNT and CDR2 as YENEEA. Ends trimmed: V by 4 bases, J by 2 bases; bases unmatched to a gene: 2. The CDR3 covers 15 residues, taking in both the cysteine and the phenylalanine. CDR3 DNA is the only sequence kept; it has 45 bases, read in frame from the first base. On a MiSeq, deep resolution sequencing aimed for a depth between 1 in 1 million and 1 in 200,000 T cells, with each clonotype covered approximately 9.8x on average. The immunoSEQ hsTCRB Kit was used to generate the TCR beta libraries. Under the source paper's analysis protocol: Data were analyzed with ImmunoSEQ Data Assistant and ImmunoSEQ Analyzer, with V, D and J genes assigned per IMGT definitions. Clonality, with values ranging from 0 to 1, was calculated as one minus the normalized Shannon entropy of productive rearrangement frequencies. Only overrepresented clonotypes making up at least 0.05% of each patient's repertoire were included in the public clonotype analysis. Some 13 age-matched healthy donor repertoires from immuneACCESS served as clonality controls. TCRdb's version of the immuneACCESS table is confined to in-frame rearrangements and falls short of the full clone set. An unresolved V gene accounts for under half of the shortfall where checked; the remainder is of unknown origin. V and J calls and clone size come straight from that table; D and trimming were deduced from the DNA. This sample has about 40,000 clones in its table, and 65% to 70% of those were observed once. The ten largest clones represent 6% to 8% of the sample.

The sample's time point label, decoded: progressive disease on ibrutinib. Approximately 2 micrograms of genomic DNA were extracted from cryopreserved PBMCs for TCR beta library preparation. Longitudinal blood samples from CLL patients receiving ibrutinib monotherapy were subjected to high-throughput TCR beta sequencing. Patients were enrolled in a phase 2 open-label single-center ibrutinib monotherapy trial. What the work shows at the level of the full study, not this receptor alone: At baseline, clonality was higher than in age-matched healthy donors and showed a strong correlation with circulating CD8+ T-cell counts. Sampling times were not matched between patients in sustained remission and patients whose disease was progressing, and lymph node repertoires were not examined. Public clonotypes were rare and either shrank or stayed stable during treatment, and the rise in clonality at ibrutinib response reflected expansion of private clonotypes. At ibrutinib response clonality went up, during sustained remission it held steady, and at progression it dropped back toward baseline.

This material consisted of PBMCs, taken at disease progression, from a patient treated with ibrutinib. This receptor was identified in a human donor with chronic lymphocytic leukemia. Here the chain combines TRBV11-3 and TRBJ2-1; TRBD1 agrees with 10 junctional bases. Here is the DNA: TGTGCCAGCAGCTCCGGGACAGGGGCCTACAATGAGCAGTTCTTC. Its product reads: CASSSGTGAYNEQFF.